This T cell receptor beta chain appears in the sequencing data of a study of T cell repertoires in cytomegalovirus infection. Germline V gene lookup returns CDR1 SNHLY and CDR2 FYNNEI. Trimming left V 0 bases short and J 0 bases short, with 14 bases between. CDR3 size: 17 residues. TCRdb reprocessed the reads via MiXCR and lists one record per CDR3 protein. The data show about 150,000 distinct CDR3 sequences, with about 31% seen just once and about 50% held by the top ten. As to this clonotype: Its target is not known.

The input for sequencing was CD8+ T cells from cultured PBMCs, taken from culture after CMV antigen stimulation. The clonotype originates from a human donor in good health (CMV status not recorded). Some clones in this sample may be carry-over from other donors' samples. The rearrangement joins TRBV2 to TRBJ1-2, with a weak D call TRBD1 (5 bases). Here the CDR3 DNA reads TGTGCCAGCAGTGAAGCCTGGGGGACCGGCCCTAACTATGGCTACACCTTC. Translation gives CASSEAWGTGPNYGYTF.